This TCR beta chain derives from a study of T cell responses to AZD1222 COVID-19 vaccine. Worth noting for this clone: Its target is not known.

Germline V lookup: CDR1 SGHAT, CDR2 FQNNGV. V was pared by 6 bases and J by 0 bases, with 1 base of the junction left unmatched. This CDR3 region has 13 residues. Broader study findings: Clonal diversity was possibly underestimated, and white British individuals and females predominated among donors. Just a handful of AZD1222 recipients tested seropositive at baseline. The study found vaccine-associated CD4 TCRs spanning spike, dominant at 160-218 and 743-854. Nearly half of spike-specific TCRs reportedly target variant regions that are unmutated in the B.1.351 and B.1.1.7 variants.

Generated by immunoSEQ multiplex PCR, the TCRdb table keeps only in-frame clones and is missing some. The table records about 120,000 clones, around 87% of them present only once. This clonotype was sampled from an adult who received the AZD1222 COVID-19 vaccine. The J gene is TRBJ1-2, the V gene TRBV11-2; 7 bases are a match to TRBD1. The input for sequencing was peripheral blood, taken 28 days after the second AZD1222 dose. CDR3 sequence reads: CASSGQANYGYTF. CDR3 DNA sequence: TGTGCCAGCAGTGGACAGGCTAACTATGGCTACACCTTC.